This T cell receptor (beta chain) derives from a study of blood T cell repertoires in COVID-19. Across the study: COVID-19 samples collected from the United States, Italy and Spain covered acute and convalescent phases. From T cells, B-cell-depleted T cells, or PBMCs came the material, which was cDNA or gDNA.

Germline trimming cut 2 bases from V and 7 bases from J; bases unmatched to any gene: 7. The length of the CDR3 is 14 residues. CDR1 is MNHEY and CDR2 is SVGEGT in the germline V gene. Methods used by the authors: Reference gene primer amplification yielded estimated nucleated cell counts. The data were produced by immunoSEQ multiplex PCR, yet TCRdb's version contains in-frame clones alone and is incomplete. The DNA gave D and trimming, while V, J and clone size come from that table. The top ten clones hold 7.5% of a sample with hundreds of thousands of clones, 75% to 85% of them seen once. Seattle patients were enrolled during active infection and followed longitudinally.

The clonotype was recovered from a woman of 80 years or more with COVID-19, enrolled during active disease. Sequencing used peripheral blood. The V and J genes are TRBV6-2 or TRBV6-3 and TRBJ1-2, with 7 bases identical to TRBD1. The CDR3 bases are TGTGCCAGCAGTTACCCCGGGACAGTACTTGGCTACACCTTC. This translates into CASSYPGTVLGYTF.